This T cell receptor beta chain was sequenced for a study of T cells in Graves' hyperthyroidism and ophthalmopathy. Before ophthalmopathy appeared, progressors gave blood at initial hyperthyroidism diagnosis. Amplification of TCR beta CDR3 regions was performed using RNA transcripts as template. A set of HTBI primers served as the primers for a first-round RT-PCR of the TCR CDR3. TCRdb called the multiplex PCR reads again in MiXCR, with one record for every CDR3 protein. The sample includes hundreds of thousands of distinct CDR3 sequences, approximately 15% seen only once; the top ten take roughly 5.7%. Trimming took 6 bases from V and 7 from J; bases not matched to a gene: 9. The CDR3 spans 14 residues. CDR1 WNHNN and CDR2 SYGVQD come from the germline V gene (reference sequence).

The J gene is TRBJ2-1, the V gene TRBV10-1; TRBD1 matches 7 bases. This TCR was recovered from a young woman with Graves' hyperthyroidism that later progressed to Graves' ophthalmopathy. The sequencing sample was made of blood. DNA for the CDR3: TGCGCCAGCAGCAGAGGGACAGAGGAGAATGAGCAGTTCTTC. It codes for CASSRGTEENEQFF.